The clone carrying this T cell receptor (beta chain) occurred once. Germline loops: CDR1 MGHRA, CDR2 YSYEKL. CDR3 length: 15 amino acids. Trimming stripped 0 bases from V and 7 bases from J, with 13 bases between. As handled by the study authors: Using reference gene primer amplification, nucleated cell counts were estimated. Using immunoSEQ multiplex PCR, the repertoire was profiled, and TCRdb retains in-frame clones only, with some absent. V, J and clone size were drawn from that table, and D and trimming were deduced from the DNA. The sample lists some 93,000 clones; 75% to 90% were seen once. The data stem from a study of blood T cell repertoires in COVID-19. Study details: The United States, Italy and Spain provided the acute and convalescent COVID-19 samples. T cells, B-cell-depleted T cells, or PBMCs supplied cDNA or gDNA.

This receptor was taken from an elderly woman with acute or convalescent COVID-19. The sequenced sample was peripheral blood. The chain recombines TRBV4-1 with TRBJ1-5; D call uncertain. The CDR3 region is CASSQDNRGAQPQHF. CDR3 DNA sequence: TGCGCCAGCAGCCAAGACAATCGAGGAGCACAGCCCCAGCATTTT.